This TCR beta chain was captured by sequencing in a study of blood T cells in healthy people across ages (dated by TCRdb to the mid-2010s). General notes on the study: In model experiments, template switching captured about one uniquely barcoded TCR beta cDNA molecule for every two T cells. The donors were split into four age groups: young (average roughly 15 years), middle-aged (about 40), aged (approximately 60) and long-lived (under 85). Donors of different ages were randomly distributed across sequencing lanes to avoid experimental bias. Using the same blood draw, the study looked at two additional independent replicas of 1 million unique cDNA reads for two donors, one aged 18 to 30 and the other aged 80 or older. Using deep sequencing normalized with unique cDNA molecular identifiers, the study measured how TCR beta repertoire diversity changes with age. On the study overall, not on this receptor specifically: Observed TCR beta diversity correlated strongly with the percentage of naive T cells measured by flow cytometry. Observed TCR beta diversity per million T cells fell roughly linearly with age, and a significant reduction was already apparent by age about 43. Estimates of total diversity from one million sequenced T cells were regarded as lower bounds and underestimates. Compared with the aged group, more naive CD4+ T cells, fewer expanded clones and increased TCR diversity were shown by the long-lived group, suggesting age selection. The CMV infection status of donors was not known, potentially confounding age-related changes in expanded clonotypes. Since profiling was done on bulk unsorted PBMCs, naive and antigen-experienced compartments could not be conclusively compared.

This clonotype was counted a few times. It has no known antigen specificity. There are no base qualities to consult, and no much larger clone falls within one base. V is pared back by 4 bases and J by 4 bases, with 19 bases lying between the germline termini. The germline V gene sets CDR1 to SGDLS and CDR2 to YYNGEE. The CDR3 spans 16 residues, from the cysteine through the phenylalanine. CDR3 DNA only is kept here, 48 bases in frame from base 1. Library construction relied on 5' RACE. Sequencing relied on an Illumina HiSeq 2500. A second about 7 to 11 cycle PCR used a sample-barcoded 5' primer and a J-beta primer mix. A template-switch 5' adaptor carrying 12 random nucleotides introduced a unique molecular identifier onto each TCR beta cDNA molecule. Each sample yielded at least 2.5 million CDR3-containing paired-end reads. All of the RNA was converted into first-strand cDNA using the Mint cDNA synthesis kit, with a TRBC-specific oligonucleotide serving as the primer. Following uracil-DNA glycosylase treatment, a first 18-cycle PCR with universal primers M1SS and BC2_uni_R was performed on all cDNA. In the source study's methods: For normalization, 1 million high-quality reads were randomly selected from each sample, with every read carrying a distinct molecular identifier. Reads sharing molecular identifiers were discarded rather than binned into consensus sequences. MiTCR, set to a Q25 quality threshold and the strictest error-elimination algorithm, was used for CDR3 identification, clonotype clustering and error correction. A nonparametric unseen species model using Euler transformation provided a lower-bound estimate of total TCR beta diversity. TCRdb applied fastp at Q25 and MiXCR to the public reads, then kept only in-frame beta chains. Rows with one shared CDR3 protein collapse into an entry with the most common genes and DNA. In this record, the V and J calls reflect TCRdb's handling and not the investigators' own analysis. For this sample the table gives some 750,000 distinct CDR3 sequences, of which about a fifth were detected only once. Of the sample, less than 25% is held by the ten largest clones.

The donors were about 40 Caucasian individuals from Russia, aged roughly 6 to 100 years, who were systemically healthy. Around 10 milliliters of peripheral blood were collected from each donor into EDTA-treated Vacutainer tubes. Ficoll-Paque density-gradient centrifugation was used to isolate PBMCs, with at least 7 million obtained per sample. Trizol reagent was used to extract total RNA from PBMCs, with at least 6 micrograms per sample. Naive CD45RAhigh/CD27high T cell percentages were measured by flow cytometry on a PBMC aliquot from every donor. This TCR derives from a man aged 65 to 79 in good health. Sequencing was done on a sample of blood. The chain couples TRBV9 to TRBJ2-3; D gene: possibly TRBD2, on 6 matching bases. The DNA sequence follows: TGTGCCAGCAGCTCAAAGGCGGGGCAGGGCGCAGATACGCAGTATTTT. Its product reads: CASSSKAGQGADTQYF.